This TCR beta chain was recovered during a study of human T cells and chemical hapten exposure. Study summary: Patients, a majority of them female, were diagnosed with alopecia areata, totalis or universalis.

Noted time point: pre-sensitization, week 0. Treatment given: therapeutic diphenylcyclopropenone sensitization with weekly scalp DPC. In every case, blood was obtained before the patch test was applied. The library tagged each cDNA molecule with unique molecular identifiers. TCRdb re-derived calls from the RACE reads in MiXCR, one entry per CDR3 protein. This sample has a few hundred thousand distinct CDR3 sequences, with about 8.6% found just once. A few counts support this clonotype. What it binds is not known. Points from the study as a whole: Expanded TCRs clustered into significantly more large CDR3 similarity groups than controls, the analysis revealed.

CDR3 length equals 12 residues. Trimming removed 6 bases from V and 6 bases from J, with 8 bases in between. Germline V gene lookup returns CDR1 SGHTA and CDR2 FQGNSA. The sample consisted of whole blood, taken in connection with sensitization to the hapten diphenylcyclopropenone (DPC). The TCR comes from a woman in her 40s with alopecia areata. Some clones in this sample may be carry-over from other donors' samples. The genes are TRBV7-2 and TRBJ2-2; possible D gene TRBD2, 5 bases. Here the CDR3 reads CASRGVAGELFF. In DNA, the CDR3 is TGTGCCAGCAGGGGAGTAGCCGGGGAGCTGTTTTTT.